This T cell receptor (beta chain) was sequenced during a study of radiation and T cells in renal cell carcinoma. Clones were read by immunoSEQ multiplex PCR, and TCRdb kept only the in-frame ones, dropping some. Among around 94,000 clones listed, around 81% were seen once. This clone has a single count. The V gene lost 0 bases and the J gene lost 7 bases, with 12 bases spanning the gap. This CDR3 region has 13 residues. Germline loops: CDR1 GTSNPN, CDR2 SVGIG (reference sequence). The time point was: blood 4 weeks post-SBRT, at nephrectomy. The treatment: 15 Gy SBRT to primary tumor, nephrectomy 4 weeks later. Radiation-treated patients gave blood at baseline, week 2 and week 4.

The chain recombines TRBV30 with TRBJ1-2; the D gene is possibly TRBD1 (5 bases). The clonotype originates from a man aged 50 to 59 with renal cell carcinoma. Material: blood, obtained from a patient whose treatment included radiotherapy and nephrectomy. The CDR3 DNA sequence: TGTGCCTGGAGTGTAATGCAGGGTGGTGGCTACACCTTC. Protein product: CAWSVMQGGGYTF.